The subject of this entry is one T cell receptor (beta chain). What it binds is not known. These data come from a study of shared clonotypes between healthy human individuals. Trimming shortened V by 5 bases and J by 2 bases, and 14 bases separated the two germline ends. Germline CDR1 SSHAT, CDR2 FNYEAQ (reference sequence). The CDR3 extends over 15 amino acids. The table came from immunoSEQ multiplex PCR; TCRdb's copy has only in-frame clones and leaves some out. The sample contains 180,000 or so clones, 85% to 95% of which appear only once. General study points: Despite large depth, rarefaction showed incomplete sorted-subset sequencing. All-four-donor shared clonotypes had higher generation probabilities than non-shared clonotypes did. Naive CD4 clonotypes were shared across a handful of donors at about 5%.

The material sequenced was naive CD4+ T cells sorted from blood. Sample subset: CD45RA+ positively selected. V gene TRBV7-7 combines with J gene TRBJ2-3; maybe TRBD1 (6 bases). The sequence came from a woman in her 30s in good health. CDR3: CASSPGTLNTDTQYF. The CDR3 coding sequence is TGTGCCAGCAGCCCTGGGACATTAAACACAGATACGCAGTATTTT. The full variable domain, in which reference TRBV7-7 and TRBJ2-3 provide the parts outside the CDR3, is GAGVSQSPRYKVTKRGQDVTLRCDPISSHATLYWYQQALGQGPEFLTYFNYEAQPDKSGLPSDRFSAERPEGSISTLTIQRTEQRDSAMYRCASSPGTLNTDTQYFGPGTRLTVL.